These 27 T cell receptor beta chains came from one sample sequenced in a study of CD8 T cells in ankylosing spondylitis. Study observations and caveats: Apparently characteristic of ankylosing spondylitis blood was a TCR beta motif (about eight highly homologous variants).

These receptors' targets are unknown. TCRdb fed the 5' RACE reads into MiXCR, producing one record per CDR3 protein. The table shows some 700,000 distinct CDR3 sequences, with about 20% occurring only once. Input material: blood, either unsorted or a sorted T cell fraction (not recorded which). The receptors here all came from a male donor with ankylosing spondylitis.

The V gene is TRBV5-5, the J gene TRBJ1-1; no definite D call. Germline loops: CDR1 SGHKS, CDR2 YYEKEE (reference sequence). CDR3 size: 14 residues. With 2 bases removed from V and 3 bases from J, the gap between germline ends came to 11 bases. The CDR3 region has the DNA TGTGCCAGCAGCTTAAAGCAGTTGGACACTGAAGCTTTCTTT. Translation gives CASSLKQLDTEAFF. Looking up the rest from reference TRBV5-5 and TRBJ1-1 gives the full variable domain: DAGVTQSPTHLIKTRGQQVTLRCSPISGHKSVSWYQQVLGQGPQFIFQYYEKEERGRGNFPDRFSARQFPNYSSELNVNALLLGDSALYLCASSLKQLDTEAFFGQGTRLTVV.

This clonotype was counted a few times. The V and J genes are TRBV7-9 and TRBJ2-5; 8 nucleotides agree with TRBD2. The CDR3 covers 15 residues. Germline V gives CDR1 SEHNR, CDR2 FQNEAQ (reference sequence). Germline trimming cut 6 bases from V and 5 bases from J; bases unmatched to any gene: 11. CDR3 sequence (DNA): TGTGCCAGCAGACAAAACAGCGGGGGCGGGGAGACCCAGTACTTC. Amino acid sequence: CASRQNSGGGETQYF.

CDR3 in amino acids: CASSLQGLGNEKLFF. The CDR3 nucleotides are TGTGCCAGCAGTCTACAGGGGCTGGGCAATGAAAAACTGTTTTTT. The chain joins TRBV5-6 to TRBJ1-4, with TRBD1 matching 7 bases. This CDR3 is built from 15 residues. Germline V gene lookup returns CDR1 SGHDT and CDR2 YYEEEE. J gave up 5 bases and V 5 bases, and 9 bases lay outside the gene matches.

This clonotype was seen ten or more times. The rearrangement uses TRBV3-1 and TRBJ2-7; D not certain. The CDR3 contains 11 residues. Trimming left V 4 bases short and J 2 bases short, with 3 bases between. Per germline, CDR1 LGHDT and CDR2 YNNKEL (reference sequence). This chain's CDR3 is CASSRTYEQYF. The CDR3 DNA reads as TGTGCCAGCAGCCGGACCTACGAGCAGTACTTC.

V usage is TRBV7-3 and J usage is TRBJ2-1; tentatively, D is TRBD2 (7 bases). The CDR3 contains 13 residues. V was pared by 5 bases and J by 6 bases, with 11 bases between. CDR1 is SGHTA and CDR2 is FQGTGA in the germline V gene. CDR3 region: CASSGGARNEQFF. In nucleotides, the CDR3 is TGTGCCAGCAGCGGGGGGGCCCGCAATGAGCAGTTCTTC.

This chain links TRBV2 with TRBJ2-7, with D possibly matching TRBD1 (6 bases). CDR3 length equals 15 residues. Germline CDR1 and CDR2: SNHLY and FYNNEI. Trimming pared 8 bases from V and 2 bases from J, leaving 19 bases between. CDR3 bases: TGTGCCAGCGTCCTGCCGGACAGTGTAACCTACGAGCAGTACTTC. It specifies CASVLPDSVTYEQYF.

The DNA of the CDR3 is TGTGCCAGCAGTTACGCCGCAGGGAGGAACACTGAAGCTTTCTTT. As protein: CASSYAAGRNTEAFF. The chain uses TRBV27 and TRBJ1-1, with TRBD1 as a possible D gene (5 bases). This CDR3 comprises 15 residues. Trimming took off 4 bases at V and 1 base at J, with 13 bases between the two ends. CDR1 is MNHEY, CDR2 SMNVEV, per germline (reference sequence).

This clonotype was seen more than once but under ten times. The V and J genes are TRBV7-3 and TRBJ1-2; a weak D match, TRBD1 (5 bases). Germline loops: CDR1 SGHTA, CDR2 FQGTGA. The CDR3 extends over 19 amino acids. Between the trimmed V and J ends, which lost 3 bases and 8 bases, there was a span of 31 bases. CDR3 DNA sequence: TGTGCCAGCAGCTTGACGGCTGGGCCCGAAGGTGGGGACTTGAACGGCTACACCTTC. This encodes CASSLTAGPEGGDLNGYTF. Filled out from reference TRBV7-3 and TRBJ1-2, the complete variable domain reads GAGVSQTPSNKVTEKGKYVELRCDPISGHTALYWYRQSLGQGPEFLIYFQGTGAADDSGLPNDRFFAVRPEGSVSTLKIQRTERGDSAVYLCASSLTAGPEGGDLNGYTFGSGTRLTVV.

The rearrangement joins TRBV5-1 to TRBJ1-1; TRBD1 agrees at 7 bases. The CDR3 is made up of 15 amino acids. The germline gives CDR1 SGHRS, CDR2 YFSETQ. V lost 3 bases and J lost 1; bases outside the gene matches: 6. The DNA of the CDR3 is TGCGCCAGCAGCTCCCAGGGGGTAGAGAACACTGAAGCTTTCTTT. It is translated as CASSSQGVENTEAFF.

The V call is TRBV7-2, the J call TRBJ2-7; D is ambiguous. The CDR3 length is 15 residues. The V end was cut by 0 bases, the J end by 0 bases, with 9 bases between. Germline CDR1 is SGHTA and CDR2 is FQGNSA. CDR3 residues: CASSLAPTLSYEQYF. In DNA, the CDR3 is TGTGCCAGCAGCTTAGCCCCCACACTCTCCTACGAGCAGTACTTC.

This chain links TRBV20-1 with TRBJ2-7; the D gene is possibly TRBD1 (5 bases). The CDR3 is made up of 14 amino acids. Trimming stripped 3 bases from V and 0 bases from J, with 12 bases between. The germline V gene has CDR1 DFQATT and CDR2 SNEGSKA (reference sequence). The DNA of the CDR3 is TGCAGTGCTAGTGCCCAGGGTAACTCCTACGAGCAGTACTTC. The encoded protein is CSASAQGNSYEQYF.

In this sample, this clonotype turned up a few times. V usage is TRBV6-5 and J usage is TRBJ2-7; no definite D call. The CDR3 sequence is 14 residues long. Germline lookup yields CDR1 MNHEY and CDR2 SVGAGI. V was clipped by 2 bases and J by 1 base, with 9 bases between them. The CDR3 DNA reads TGTGCCAGCAGTTACCGTGTCACGTCCTACGAGCAGTACTTC. Translation gives CASSYRVTSYEQYF.

This clonotype came up a few times. The chain joins TRBV5-1 to TRBJ2-5; TRBD2 aligns across 14 bases. The germline gives CDR1 SGHRS, CDR2 YFSETQ. The CDR3 spans 17 residues. The V gene end was trimmed by 3 bases and the J gene end by 5 bases; junction bases not matched to a gene: 9. CDR3 sequence: CASSSRTSGRRGETQYF. In nucleotides, the CDR3 is TGCGCCAGCAGCTCACGGACTAGCGGGAGGAGAGGGGAGACCCAGTACTTC.

This clonotype was found a few times. This chain links TRBV10-2 with TRBJ1-1, with D possibly TRBD1 on 6 matching bases. Germline lookup yields CDR1 WSHSY and CDR2 SAAADI. This CDR3 region has 13 residues. Trimming stripped 6 bases from V and 5 bases from J, with 13 bases between. CDR3 region: CASRGGRRTEAFF. The CDR3 nucleotides are TGCGCCAGCAGGGGGGGGCGAAGGACTGAAGCTTTCTTT.

This clonotype was seen more than once but under ten times. The chain carries TRBV5-1 and TRBJ2-1; 7 bases match TRBD2. CDR1 is SGHRS and CDR2 is YFSETQ in the germline V gene. The CDR3 length is 14 residues. J was trimmed by 6 bases and V by 2 bases; bases with no gene match: 5. The CDR3 is CASSFVGEGNEQFF. CDR3 sequence (DNA): TGCGCCAGCAGCTTCGTCGGGGAGGGCAATGAGCAGTTCTTC.

This clonotype was seen a few times. This sequence joins TRBV12-3 or TRBV12-4 and TRBJ1-6; TRBD1 is a possible D gene (6 bases). V lost 5 bases to trimming and J lost 14 bases, with 16 bases between them. The CDR3 sequence is 13 residues long. CDR3 sequence: CASSRQGMMALHF. CDR3 in DNA: TGTGCCAGCAGTCGTCAGGGGATGATGGCCCTCCACTTT.

The chain carries TRBV10-3 and TRBJ2-7, with D possibly matching TRBD2 (5 bases). CDR3 length: 13 amino acids. The ends were cut back, 10 bases at V and 0 bases at J, with 13 bases in the middle. CDR1 and CDR2 from the germline V gene are ENHRY and SYGVKD. The CDR3 here is CATRTDLSYEQYF. CDR3 DNA: TGTGCCACCAGGACTGATCTCTCCTACGAGCAGTACTTC.

The rearrangement links TRBV12-3 or TRBV12-4 to TRBJ1-1; 7 bases match TRBD1. The CDR3 consists of 15 residues. The ends lost 6 bases at V and 1 base at J; junction bases unmatched: 8. The CDR3 region is CASRPDRDRNTEAFF. As DNA, the CDR3 is TGTGCCAGCAGGCCTGACAGGGACAGGAACACTGAAGCTTTCTTT.

This clonotype came up a few times. The CDR3 loop is CASSLGQGPSEQYF. The CDR3 DNA reads TGCGCCAGCAGCTTGGGACAGGGTCCCAGCGAGCAGTACTTC. The rearrangement joins TRBV5-1 to TRBJ2-7; 7 bases are a match to TRBD1. CDR1 is SGHRS and CDR2 is YFSETQ in the germline V gene. V was clipped by 0 bases and J by 6 bases; unmatched bases: 6. The CDR3 loop spans 14 amino acids.

This clonotype turned up a few times. The rearrangement uses TRBV4-1 and TRBJ1-4; D unclear. V was pared by 5 bases and J by 8 bases, with 15 bases between. The CDR3 contains 14 residues. Germline V gene sequence: CDR1 MGHRA, CDR2 YSYEKL. CDR3 sequence reads: CASSTPQRGEKLFF. As DNA, the CDR3 is TGCGCCAGCAGCACCCCACAGCGTGGAGAAAAACTGTTTTTT.

The chain has TRBV12-3 or TRBV12-4 and TRBJ2-6, with 7 bases lining up with TRBD2. Unmatched junction bases numbered 3, after V lost 5 bases and J lost 2 bases. The length of the CDR3 is 15 residues. CDR3 nucleotides: TGTGCCAGCAGTACCCGGGGGGCTGGGGCCAACGTCCTGACTTTC. This sequence encodes CASSTRGAGANVLTF.

The chain recombines TRBV12-3 or TRBV12-4 with TRBJ2-1; no clear D. V lost 4 bases to trimming and J lost 12 bases, with 16 bases between them. This CDR3 spans 13 amino acids. CDR3: CASSSPGSDGQFF. CDR3 nucleotide sequence: TGTGCCAGCAGTTCCCCTGGGTCAGACGGGCAGTTCTTC.

This clonotype was recorded a few times. The V and J genes are TRBV20-1 and TRBJ2-5; D tentatively reads TRBD1 or TRBD2 (6 bases each). The CDR3 consists of 12 residues. V shed 7 bases and J shed 5 bases, with 14 bases lying between them. Per the germline V gene, CDR1 is DFQATT and CDR2 is SNEGSKA (reference sequence). The CDR3 DNA reads TGCAGTGGAGATAGGGGGGCGGAGACCCAGTACTTC. Translating gives CSGDRGAETQYF.

The J gene is TRBJ1-4, the V gene TRBV4-1; TRBD1 might be the D (5 bases). V was trimmed by 4 bases and J by 0 bases, leaving 18 bases between them. The CDR3 length is 18 residues. Per the germline V gene, CDR1 is MGHRA and CDR2 is YSYEKL. In DNA form, the CDR3 reads TGCGCCAGCAGCCGAACCGGGACTCCCGCCGCAACTAATGAAAAACTGTTTTTT. Protein sequence: CASSRTGTPAATNEKLFF.

This clonotype was detected a few times. The V call is TRBV18, the J call TRBJ2-7; D is possibly TRBD2 (6 bases). Germline assignment: CDR1 KGHSH and CDR2 LQKENI. This CDR3 has 12 residues. Trimming stripped 6 bases from V and 10 bases from J, with 16 bases between. DNA for the CDR3: TGTGCCAGCTCCTTTCCCCGGGAGCGCCAGTACTTC. Translation: CASSFPRERQYF. The full variable domain, its missing parts supplied by reference TRBV18 and TRBJ2-7, is NAGVMQNPRHLVRRRGQEARLRCSPMKGHSHVYWYRQLPEEGLKFMVYLQKENIIDESGMPKERFSAEFPKEGPSILRIQQVVRGDSAAYFCASSFPRERQYFGPGTRLTVT.

The CDR3, as DNA: TGTGCCAGCAGCTTAGGGGAGGGTCTTGAGACCCAGTACTTC. It codes for CASSLGEGLETQYF. The V call is TRBV11-1, the J call TRBJ2-5; 7 nucleotides align to TRBD2. With 1 base clipped from V and 5 bases from J, the junction kept 4 bases outside the gene matches. This CDR3 is 14 amino acids long. Germline loops: CDR1 SGHAT, CDR2 FQDESV (reference sequence).

This clonotype was counted only a few times. The chain carries TRBV12-3 or TRBV12-4 and TRBJ2-7; D gene ambiguous. V shed 6 bases and J shed 3 bases, with 9 bases lying between them. CDR3 length: 12 residues. This chain's CDR3 is CASRSQDYEQYF. The CDR3 DNA reads as TGTGCCAGCAGGTCACAAGACTACGAGCAGTACTTC.